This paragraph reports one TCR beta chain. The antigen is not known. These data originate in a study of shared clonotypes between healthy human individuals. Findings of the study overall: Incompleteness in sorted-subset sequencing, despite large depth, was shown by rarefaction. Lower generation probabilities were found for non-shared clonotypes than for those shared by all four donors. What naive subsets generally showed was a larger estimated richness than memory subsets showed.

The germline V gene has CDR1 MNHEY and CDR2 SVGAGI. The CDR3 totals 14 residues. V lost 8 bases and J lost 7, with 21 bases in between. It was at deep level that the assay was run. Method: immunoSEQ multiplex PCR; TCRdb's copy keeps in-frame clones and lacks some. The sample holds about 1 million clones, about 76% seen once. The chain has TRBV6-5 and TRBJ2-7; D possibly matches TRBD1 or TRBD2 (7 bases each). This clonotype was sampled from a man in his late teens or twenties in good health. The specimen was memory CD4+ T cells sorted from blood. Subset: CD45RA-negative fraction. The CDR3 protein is CASGSTGWGLEQYF. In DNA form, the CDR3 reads TGTGCCAGCGGATCGACAGGGTGGGGACTAGAGCAGTACTTC.